Below are 10 T cell receptor beta chains sequenced from a single sample in a study of pediatric ulcerative colitis. Method: immunoSEQ multiplex PCR; TCRdb's copy keeps in-frame clones and lacks some. Of tens of thousands of clones in the sample, over 70% were seen once. Material: blood. The receptors here all came from a boy aged 5 to 17 who was a control in a study of pediatric ulcerative colitis.

This CDR3 reads CASSDEGAWDEQFF. Here the CDR3 DNA reads TGTGCCAGCAGCGATGAGGGGGCCTGGGATGAGCAGTTCTTC. The genes are TRBV19 and TRBJ2-1, with 7 bases identical to TRBD1. The V and J ends lost 9 bases and 8 bases, in that order; junction bases with no gene match: 13. The CDR3 extends over 14 amino acids. Germline CDR1 and CDR2: LNHDA and SQIVND (reference sequence).

The rearrangement joins TRBV5-4 to TRBJ2-3; possible D gene TRBD1, 6 bases. Trimming removed 0 bases from V and 6 bases from J, with 11 bases in between. The CDR3 is 14 residues long. CDR1 and CDR2 (germline): SGHNT, YYREEE (reference sequence). CDR3 sequence reads: CASSLVPQGDTQYF. Written as DNA, the CDR3 is TGTGCCAGCAGCTTGGTCCCCCAGGGGGATACGCAGTATTTT.

In its sample, this clone was seen a few times. One end of the junction fails to match germline, which may point to a read error. Within the sample, other DNA sequences also encode this same CDR3. This chain uses TRBV6-1 with TRBJ1-5; D ambiguous. There are 12 residues in the CDR3. Looked up from germline, CDR1 is MNHNS and CDR2 is SASEGT. This chain's CDR3 is CASREGDQPQHF. CDR3 sequence (DNA): TGTGCCAGCAGAGAAGGAGATCAGCCCCAGCATTTT.

The V gene is TRBV9, the J gene TRBJ2-7; D is perhaps TRBD1 (6 bases). This CDR3 comprises 15 residues. CDR1 SGDLS and CDR2 YYNGEE come from the germline V gene. V dropped 2 bases and J dropped 5 bases, with 17 bases sitting between them. CDR3 bases: TGTGCCAGCAGCGTGAGTACACAGGGAATGGACGAGCAGTACTTC. Translated, it gives CASSVSTQGMDEQYF.

The sample holds one count of this clone. The chain has TRBV27 and TRBJ2-5; TRBD1 matches at 9 bases. There are 15 residues in the CDR3. Germline V gene sequence: CDR1 MNHEY, CDR2 SMNVEV (reference sequence). Trimming removed 4 bases from V and 2 bases from J; junction bases left unmatched: 5. The DNA of the CDR3 is TGTGCCAGCAGTTCGGGGACAGGGCGGCAAGAGACCCAGTACTTC. Residues: CASSSGTGRQETQYF.

The chain joins TRBV19 to TRBJ2-1; TRBD2 matches 7 bases. This CDR3 is built from 15 residues. Looked up from germline, CDR1 is LNHDA and CDR2 is SQIVND (reference sequence). Germline trimming cut 5 bases from V and 6 bases from J; bases unmatched to any gene: 10. CDR3 amino acids: CASSVLRGEFNEQFF. DNA of the CDR3: TGTGCCAGTAGTGTTCTTCGGGGGGAATTCAATGAGCAGTTCTTC.

The chain joins TRBV9 to TRBJ2-1, with D maybe TRBD2 (5 bases). The CDR3 is 14 residues long. CDR1 and CDR2 from the germline V gene are SGDLS and YYNGEE. The V gene lost 0 bases and the J gene lost 9 bases, with 13 bases spanning the gap. The CDR3 reads CASSVATGEGEQFF. DNA of the CDR3: TGTGCCAGCAGCGTAGCTACCGGGGAAGGTGAGCAGTTCTTC.

The chain employs TRBV5-1 and TRBJ2-5; TRBD2 aligns across 12 bases. V shed 4 bases and J 5 bases; nucleotides not matched to a gene: 6. This CDR3 has 15 amino acids. Germline lookup yields CDR1 SGHRS and CDR2 YFSETQ. CDR3 sequence: CASSGSGTSGETQYF. CDR3 nucleotides: TGCGCCAGCAGCGGGTCGGGGACTAGCGGGGAGACCCAGTACTTC.

CDR3 amino acids: CAIRTAGFYRDNYGYTF. The CDR3 coding sequence is TGTGCCATCAGGACTGCAGGATTTTACCGGGATAACTATGGCTACACCTTC. The chain joins TRBV10-3 to TRBJ1-2; D unresolved. Germline CDR1 and CDR2: ENHRY and SYGVKD. Trimming took 6 bases from V and 1 from J, leaving 21 bases between them. The CDR3 has 17 amino acids.

This clone was counted a single time. The V call is TRBV25-1, the J call TRBJ2-3, with TRBD1 matching 9 bases. The CDR3 covers 17 residues. The V gene's germline CDR1 is MGHDK and CDR2 SYGVNS. J was trimmed by 3 bases and V by 2 bases; bases with no gene match: 9. This chain's CDR3 is CASSEPFRDRGTDTQYF. The CDR3 nucleotides are TGTGCCAGCAGTGAACCGTTCCGAGACAGGGGGACAGATACGCAGTATTTT. Drawing the rest from reference TRBV25-1 and TRBJ2-3, the complete variable domain is EADIYQTPRYLVIGTGKKITLECSQTMGHDKMYWYQQDPGMELHLIHYSYGVNSTEKGDLSSESTVSRIRTEHFPLTLESARPSHTSQYLCASSEPFRDRGTDTQYFGPGTRLTVL.